The rows below give T cell receptor beta chains drawn from one sample of a study of blood T cell repertoires in COVID-19. The repertoire was sequenced with immunoSEQ multiplex PCR; TCRdb's copy has only in-frame clones and lacks some. The table has around 100,000 clones, around 88% seen once. The sequencing sample was made of peripheral blood. These TCRs come from a human donor in a cohort sampled during active COVID-19. Each CDR3 is given with its conserved first and last residue. A D gene is named only where the DNA matches it firmly. Only part of the rows carry a size: once, few, many, or a class if the clone is expanded.

abundance	v_gene	j_gene	d_gene	CDR3nt	CDR3aa
.	TRBV7-3	TRBJ2-1	TRBD2	TGTGCCAGCAGCTTAAATGGGCGGGGGGGCGATGAGCAGTTCTTC	CASSLNGRGGDEQFF
.	TRBV3-1/TRBV3-2	TRBJ2-5	TRBD1	TGTGCCAGCAGCGAAGGGACAGGACCGTACCAAGAGACCCAGTACTTC	CASSEGTGPYQETQYF
.	TRBV7-2	TRBJ1-1	.	TGTGCCAGCAGCTTAATTTCCGGGGTCGCTGAAGCTTTCTTT	CASSLISGVAEAFF
.	TRBV6-5	TRBJ2-3	.	TGTGCCTCGACTGAGACTGTGGCTGGCACAGATACGCAGTATTTT	CASTETVAGTDTQYF
.	TRBV6-2/TRBV6-3	TRBJ1-2	.	TGTGCCAGCAGTTACTCAGGACTTAACTATGGCTACACCTTC	CASSYSGLNYGYTF
.	TRBV6-4	TRBJ2-3	.	TGTGCCAGCAGTGACTCTCACAGTAGCACAGATACGCAGTATTTT	CASSDSHSSTDTQYF
.	TRBV28	TRBJ1-6	TRBD1	TGTGCCAGCAGTCTGACAGGGGGCCGGTCACCCCTCCACTTT	CASSLTGGRSPLHF
few	TRBV7-2	TRBJ2-7	.	TGTGCCAGCAGCCCTGCGCGGGCCTACGAGCAGTACTTC	CASSPARAYEQYF
.	TRBV7-9	TRBJ1-1	TRBD1	TGTGCCAGCCCACCGGACAGGGTCCAGCGCGCTGAAGCTTTCTTT	CASPPDRVQRAEAFF
.	TRBV10-1	TRBJ2-5	.	TGCGCCAGCAGTGATGCAGGGGCGGAGACCCAGTACTTC	CASSDAGAETQYF
.	TRBV7-3	TRBJ2-3	TRBD2	TGTGCCAGCAGCGCCTCGGGAGGGAAGGATACGCAGTATTTT	CASSASGGKDTQYF
.	TRBV20-1	TRBJ1-1	.	TGCAGTGCTATATGGTACGGTGAAGCTTTCTTT	CSAIWYGEAFF
.	TRBV5-1	TRBJ1-2	.	TGCGCCAGCAGCTTGGACAGGACCCTAAACTATGGCTACACCTTC	CASSLDRTLNYGYTF
few	TRBV4-1	TRBJ1-2	TRBD1	TGCGCCAGCAGCCAGGCCCGGGACAGGGGCCTTGGCCTATATGGCTACACCTTC	CASSQARDRGLGLYGYTF
.	TRBV18	TRBJ2-3	TRBD2	TGTGCCAGCTCACCACCGGGACTAGCGGGAGCAGATACGCAGTATTTT	CASSPPGLAGADTQYF
.	TRBV2	TRBJ1-3	TRBD1	TGTGCCAGCAGCGGACAGGGCCTAGGGGGCATATATTTT	CASSGQGLGGIYF
.	TRBV15	TRBJ2-2	TRBD2	TGTGCCACCAGCAGAGATCTGGGAGCGGGGGGCGGGGAGCTGTTTTTT	CATSRDLGAGGGELFF
.	TRBV9	TRBJ2-7	.	TGTGCCAGCAGCGTGAGGGACTCACACTCCTACGAGCAGTACTTC	CASSVRDSHSYEQYF
.	TRBV5-4	TRBJ1-2	TRBD1	TGTGCCAGCAGCCGGGGGACAGGGTCCTATGGCTACACCTTC	CASSRGTGSYGYTF
.	TRBV5-1	TRBJ2-7	TRBD1	TGCGCCAGCAGCTCGGACAGGGGCACGGCTCTCTTC	CASSSDRGTALF
.	TRBV30	TRBJ2-2	.	TGTGCCTGGAGGTTCTCAGCGAACACCGGGGAGCTGTTTTTT	CAWRFSANTGELFF
.	TRBV7-9	TRBJ1-5	.	TGTGCCAGCAGCTGGGGGGAAGGGAGCAATCAGCCCCAGCATTTT	CASSWGEGSNQPQHF
.	TRBV9	TRBJ2-2	.	TGTGCCAGCAGCGTAGGCACTAGCATGAACACCGGGGAGCTGTTTTTT	CASSVGTSMNTGELFF
.	TRBV19	TRBJ2-5	TRBD2	TGTGCCAGTAGTATCCCGGGGGGGTGGGAGACCCAGTACTTC	CASSIPGGWETQYF
once	TRBV19	TRBJ2-1	TRBD2	TGTGCCAGTAGTATCGGGGGGGCCAATGAGCAGTTCTTC	CASSIGGANEQFF
.	TRBV24-1	TRBJ2-3	TRBD2	TGTGCCACCAGTGCCCGGGACTACTACACAGATACGCAGTATTTT	CATSARDYYTDTQYF
.	TRBV3-1/TRBV3-2	TRBJ2-1	.	TGTGCCAGCAGCCAAGAAACCGGGAGAGGCTACAATGAGCAGTTCTTC	CASSQETGRGYNEQFF
.	TRBV9	TRBJ1-2	.	TGTGCCAGCAGCCCTAATAACGAGGGTTCCGTGAGCTACACCTTC	CASSPNNEGSVSYTF
.	TRBV3-1/TRBV3-2	TRBJ1-1	.	TGTGCCAGCAGCCAATTCGGGGGGAACACTGAAGCTTTCTTT	CASSQFGGNTEAFF
.	TRBV30	TRBJ1-1	.	TGTGCCTGGGGGCCGACAGTGAACACTGAAGCTTTCTTT	CAWGPTVNTEAFF
.	TRBV5-4	TRBJ2-2	TRBD1	TGTGCCAGCAGCCAAGACAGGGGGCGGGCTGGGGAGCTGTTTTTT	CASSQDRGRAGELFF
.	TRBV7-9	TRBJ1-1	TRBD1	TGTGCCAGCAGTCACGGACGGGACAGCCTCTACACTGAAGCTTTCTTT	CASSHGRDSLYTEAFF
once	TRBV5-1	TRBJ2-1	.	TGCGCCAGCAGCTTAAGAAGCGCCGGTGAGCAGTTCTTC	CASSLRSAGEQFF
.	TRBV27	TRBJ1-5	.	TGTGCCAGCAGTTGGCAGGGCCTGGGTCAGCCCCAGCATTTT	CASSWQGLGQPQHF
.	TRBV19	TRBJ1-5	TRBD1	TGTGCCACCCGGGACAGGGTCAATCAGCCCCAGCATTTT	CATRDRVNQPQHF
.	TRBV18	TRBJ2-7	.	TGTGCCAGCTCACCACCGAGGAGCTCCTACGAGCAGTACTTC	CASSPPRSSYEQYF
.	TRBV28	TRBJ2-1	TRBD2	TGTGCCAGCAGTCTTACGGGGGGACTAGCGGGAGTCTATGAGCAGTTCTTC	CASSLTGGLAGVYEQFF
.	TRBV2	TRBJ1-5	TRBD1	TGTGCCAGCAGCCGGAAAAGGACAGGGCAGGGGAATCAGCCCCAGCATTTT	CASSRKRTGQGNQPQHF
.	TRBV5-1	TRBJ1-3	.	TGCGCCAGCAGCTTAAGCGGGGCAGACGGAAACACCATATATTTT	CASSLSGADGNTIYF
.	TRBV11-1	TRBJ2-7	.	TGTGCCAGCTCCTCGGGGGTATCCTACGAGCAGTACTTC	CASSSGVSYEQYF
.	TRBV18	TRBJ1-4	TRBD1	TGTGCCAGCTCACCGGGACAGAGTGAAAAACTGTTTTTT	CASSPGQSEKLFF
.	TRBV2	TRBJ1-2	TRBD1	TGTGCCAGCATTCCGACAGGGGCCTATGGCTACACCTTC	CASIPTGAYGYTF
.	TRBV28	TRBJ1-2	TRBD1	TGTGCCAGCACCACACAGGGGTTTCATGGCTACACCTTC	CASTTQGFHGYTF
.	TRBV7-2	TRBJ2-4	.	TGTGCCAGCAGCTTACGGGGGGCCAAAAACATTCAGTACTTC	CASSLRGAKNIQYF
.	TRBV6-5	TRBJ2-7	.	TGTGCCAGCAGTTACGCTGGCGACAGCTCCTACGAGCAGTACTTC	CASSYAGDSSYEQYF
.	TRBV6-5	TRBJ2-1	TRBD1	TGTGCCAGCAGGGACAGGGGGCAGGGTGAGCAGTTCTTC	CASRDRGQGEQFF
once	TRBV19	TRBJ2-1	TRBD2	TGTGCCAGTAGTGCAAGGACTAGCGGGAGACCCTACAATGAGCAGTTCTTC	CASSARTSGRPYNEQFF
.	TRBV18	TRBJ1-3	.	TGTGCCAGCTCAACAGACAGCCACTCTGGAAACACCATATATTTT	CASSTDSHSGNTIYF
.	TRBV28	TRBJ2-1	.	TGTGCCAGCAGCCCGGCGGGATCCTACAATGAGCAGTTCTTC	CASSPAGSYNEQFF
.	TRBV13	TRBJ1-2	.	TGTGCCAGCAGCCCGTACACAGGGTTCTATGGCTACACCTTC	CASSPYTGFYGYTF
.	TRBV7-9	TRBJ1-4	TRBD1	TGTGCCAGCAGCGTCCCGGGACAGGGAAATGAAAAACTGTTTTTT	CASSVPGQGNEKLFF
.	TRBV30	TRBJ2-7	TRBD1	TGTGCCTGGGCTAATCCCCGGACAGGGGGCCTTACCTACGAGCAGTACTTC	CAWANPRTGGLTYEQYF
.	TRBV6-5	TRBJ2-7	TRBD1	TGTGCCAGCAGGGGAATGGACAGGGCCACCTACGAGCAGTACTTC	CASRGMDRATYEQYF
.	TRBV10-1	TRBJ2-7	TRBD1	TGCGCCATGGACAGGGGCCAATACGAGCAGTACTTC	CAMDRGQYEQYF